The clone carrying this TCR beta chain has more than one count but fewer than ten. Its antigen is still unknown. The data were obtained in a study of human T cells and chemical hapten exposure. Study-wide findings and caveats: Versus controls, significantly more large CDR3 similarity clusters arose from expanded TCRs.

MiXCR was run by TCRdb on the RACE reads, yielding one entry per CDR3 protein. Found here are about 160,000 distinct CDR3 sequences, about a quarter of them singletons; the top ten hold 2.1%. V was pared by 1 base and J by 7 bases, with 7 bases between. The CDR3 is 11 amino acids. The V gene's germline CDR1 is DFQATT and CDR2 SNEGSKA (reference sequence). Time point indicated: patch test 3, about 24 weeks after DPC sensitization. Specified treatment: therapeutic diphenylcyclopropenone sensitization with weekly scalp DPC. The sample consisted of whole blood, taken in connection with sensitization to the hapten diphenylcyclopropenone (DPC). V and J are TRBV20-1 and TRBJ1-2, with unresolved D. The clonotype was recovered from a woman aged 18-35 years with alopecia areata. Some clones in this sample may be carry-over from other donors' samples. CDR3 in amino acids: CSARGQGGYTF. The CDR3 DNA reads TGCAGTGCTAGAGGACAAGGTGGCTACACCTTC.